These 5 T cell receptor beta chains came from one sample sequenced in a study of blood T cell repertoires in COVID-19. This table comes from immunoSEQ multiplex PCR, and its TCRdb copy is limited to in-frame clones, with some not included. This sample has about 190,000 clones; about three quarters occur once, and the top ten carry 2.5% to 3%. What was sequenced was peripheral blood. The source of these receptors is a woman older than 75 with active or convalescent COVID-19.

V gene TRBV19 combines with J gene TRBJ2-1, with 11 positions matching TRBD2. This CDR3 contains 13 residues. Germline loops: CDR1 LNHDA, CDR2 SQIVND (reference sequence). The junction had 6 bases not matched to a gene; V was cut back by 8 bases and J by 9 bases. The CDR3 sequence: CASVAGGPSEQFF. The CDR3 DNA reads TGTGCCAGTGTAGCGGGGGGGCCTAGTGAGCAGTTCTTC.

This chain uses TRBV6-1 with TRBJ1-5, with TRBD1 identical over 10 bases. The length of the CDR3 is 17 residues. CDR1 is MNHNS, CDR2 SASEGT, per germline. V dropped 2 bases and J dropped 0; count of bases not matched to a gene: 4. The CDR3 region has the DNA TGTGCCAGCAGTGAAAGACAGGGGGCGGGTAGCAATCAGCCCCAGCATTTT. Its protein product is CASSERQGAGSNQPQHF.

The V gene is TRBV4-3, the J gene TRBJ1-2; possible D gene TRBD1, 5 bases. The germline gives CDR1 LGHNA, CDR2 YSLEER. The CDR3 runs to 16 residues. V dropped 0 bases and J dropped 4 bases, with 15 bases sitting between them. CDR3 region: CASSQEVGQGPYGYTF. CDR3 nucleotides: TGCGCCAGCAGCCAAGAAGTTGGTCAGGGTCCCTATGGCTACACCTTC.

V usage is TRBV29-1 and J usage is TRBJ2-1; D not resolved. Germline V gene sequence: CDR1 SQVTM, CDR2 ANQGSEA. Trimming cost V 4 bases and J 1 base, with 8 bases left between them. CDR3 length equals 13 residues. CDR3 sequence reads: CSVVSLSYNEQFF. The CDR3 DNA reads TGCAGCGTTGTGAGTTTATCCTACAATGAGCAGTTCTTC.

V and J are TRBV7-9 and TRBJ1-4; TRBD1 might be the D (6 bases). Trimming pared 6 bases from V and 5 bases from J, leaving 10 bases between. CDR1 is SEHNR, CDR2 FQNEAQ, per germline (reference sequence). The CDR3 spans 13 residues. CDR3 DNA: TGTGCCAGCAGTGGGACACGGAATGAAAAACTGTTTTTT. It yields the protein CASSGTRNEKLFF.